Presented here are 2 T cell receptor beta chains from one specimen sequenced in a study of blood T cell repertoires in COVID-19. The repertoire was sequenced with immunoSEQ multiplex PCR; TCRdb's copy has only in-frame clones and lacks some. The sample lists some 100,000 clones; 85% were seen once. Material for sequencing was peripheral blood. The source is a middle-aged man with active or convalescent COVID-19.

The rearrangement uses TRBV5-1 and TRBJ1-1; 7 positions agree with TRBD1. V lost 1 base and J lost 6; bases outside the gene matches: 6. From germline, CDR1 is SGHRS and CDR2 YFSETQ. CDR3 size: 14 residues. The CDR3 loop is CASSLTGDKAEAFF. The CDR3 DNA reads as TGCGCCAGCAGCTTGACAGGGGATAAGGCTGAAGCTTTCTTT.

The chain employs TRBV19 and TRBJ1-5; D possibly corresponds to TRBD1 (5 bases). The CDR3 covers 12 residues. V shed 6 bases and J shed 4 bases, with 7 bases lying between them. Germline CDR1 is LNHDA and CDR2 is SQIVND (reference sequence). The CDR3 spells CASRQVNQPQHF. CDR3 nucleotide sequence: TGTGCCAGTAGACAGGTAAATCAGCCCCAGCATTTT. Supplemented by reference TRBV19 and TRBJ1-5, the full variable domain reads DGGITQSPKYLFRKEGQNVTLSCEQNLNHDAMYWYRQDPGQGLRLIYYSQIVNDFQKGDIAEGYSVSREKKESFPLTVTSAQKNPTAFYLCASRQVNQPQHFGDGTRLSIL.